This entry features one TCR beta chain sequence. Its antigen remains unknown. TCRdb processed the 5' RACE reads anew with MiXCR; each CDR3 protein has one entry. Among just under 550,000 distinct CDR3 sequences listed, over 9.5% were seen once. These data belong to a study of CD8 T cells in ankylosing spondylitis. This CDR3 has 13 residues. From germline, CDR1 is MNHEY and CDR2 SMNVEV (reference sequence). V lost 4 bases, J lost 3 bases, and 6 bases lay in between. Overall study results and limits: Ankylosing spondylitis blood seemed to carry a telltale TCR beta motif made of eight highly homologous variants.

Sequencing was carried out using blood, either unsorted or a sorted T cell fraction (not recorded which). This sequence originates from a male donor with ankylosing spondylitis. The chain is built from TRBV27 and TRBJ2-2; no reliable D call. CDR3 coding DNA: TGTGCCAGCAGTTACAGACACACCGGGGAGCTGTTTTTT. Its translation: CASSYRHTGELFF.